This T cell receptor beta chain was retrieved from a study of cytomegalovirus exposure and HLA in healthy donors listed by TCRdb under 2017. About the full investigation: An earlier analysis of a few hundred of the donors reported about 260 Gb of sequence data and 100 million to 120 million unique TCR beta sequences obtained from approximately 180 million T cells. An early release covering about 600 HLA-typed donors comprised about 320 gigabases of sequencing data and some 79 million unique TCR sequences. The genetic ancestry cluster associated with self-reported Caucasian donors included over 65% of the approximately 400 genotyped donors. The study was designed to test whether signatures of past pathogen exposure could be identified by cataloging public T cell receptors. The T cell repertoires of under 700 subjects were profiled by immunosequencing and related to cytomegalovirus serostatus. In addition to the first cohort of about 650 subjects, a separate validation cohort of over 90 different subjects was used. The study combined high-throughput TCR immunosequencing, statistical association of individual TCRs with disease status, and machine learning to predict cytomegalovirus infection status. To study patterns of TCR occurrence, a later analysis re-analyzed previously published TCR beta repertoires from 666 donors and added high-resolution HLA genotyping. In the later analysis, no new phenotypic data were used to find candidate immune exposures; instead, reliance was placed on TCR beta sequences and their occurrence across donors. An earlier analysis of fewer than 750 of the donors used high-throughput TCR beta sequencing to judge whether each TCR beta V gene segment behaved as functional or pseudogenic. Alongside the repertoire data, information on donor age, sex, ethnicity and CMV serostatus was compiled. A later genetic analysis used genome-wide SNP genotypes for about 65% of the roughly 700 donors, treating that subset as a discovery cohort. Every repertoire in the discovery cohort had been generated on one and the same sequencing platform. HLA typing covered class I and class II loci at four-digit resolution. Typing coverage varied by locus: about 620-640 donors for A, B, C, DRB1 and DQB1; roughly 510 for DQA1; about 600 for DPA1; 450 to 480 for DPB1. Because of strong linkage in the cohort, roughly five DR-DQ haplotypes were treated as single units for association and clustering. Among some 410 genotyped donors of the cohort, an average of around 250,000 unique TCR beta nucleotide sequences was sequenced per donor, of which approximately 18% were non-productive. Here is what the overall study found, with its caveats: The 87-base-pair reads could not distinguish some IMGT-functional V segments, including TRBV6-2 and TRBV6-3, so those segments were excluded. Across donors, most TCR sequences were observed very rarely, whereas some public TCRs were present in many individuals. The presence/absence analyses assumed that sequencing depth was roughly uniform across donors, and that assumption may not be true. When HLA alleles, especially DR and DQ, strongly co-occurred, attributing TCR associations to individual alleles was difficult. CMV serostatus was the only immune exposure information available for the cohort. An association between a missense DCLRE1C variant and V-gene and J-gene trimming of TCR beta chains was found in a later genetic analysis and replicated in an independent cohort. In a later genetic analysis, fewer N-insertions in productive TCRs were reported among donors in an Asian-associated ancestry cluster than the 666-donor mean. According to the authors, the approach could potentially be generalized to other disease states and immunological phenotypes. Most CMV-associated TCR beta chains appeared to be HLA-restricted in a later analysis, and the HLA associations seemed to be driven largely by CMV exposure. In this cohort, only TCR beta chains were sequenced, and detectable features were limited by the absence of alpha or paired-chain data. Linkage disequilibrium might explain the correlated functional status among segregating V segments, but an unknown experimental factor could not be ruled out. Specific HLA alleles were associated with over 15,000 TCR beta sequences at a false discovery rate of 0.05 in a later analysis. The study gave a list of under 200 TCR beta chains associated with cytomegalovirus. Broadly in line with IMGT annotations, most TCR beta V segments showed up in productive rearrangements about 87% or about 30% of the time in an earlier analysis of approximately 600 of the donors. A few of the identified cytomegalovirus-associated TCR beta chains were confirmed in vitro to be specific for cytomegalovirus antigens. HLA typing was unavailable for some donors at each locus, so association tests used only the typed subset. According to a later analysis, parvovirus B19, influenza, CMV and Epstein-Barr virus appeared linked to several top co-occurrence clusters. A further reported finding was that TCR beta sequences accurately predicted the HLA-A and HLA-B alleles for most subjects in the first cohort. Cytomegalovirus status was reported to be diagnosed by the classifier with high specificity and sensitivity in both the original and validation cohorts. A cluster of highly shared sequence variants was judged likely to be a technical artifact of the sequencing pipeline. Over 15 rarely observed V segments, including chromosome 9 orphons, were excluded from the earlier analysis of about 600 of the donors because counts were too low. In a later analysis, the rate of TCR association differed among HLA loci, with DRB1 alleles having the most associated TCRs and HLA-C alleles having the fewest. In a later analysis, HLA-associated TCR beta chains were found to be more clonally expanded and to have lower generation probabilities than equally common non-associated chains.

A note on this clone: Which antigen it targets is not known. No qualities accompany the bases; no much larger clone lies one base away. In the same sample, other DNA sequences code for this CDR3.

Receptor amplification or capture employed the immunoSEQ multiplex PCR assay. A mixture of 60 forward primers for TCR Vbeta segments and 13 reverse primers for TCR Jbeta segments was used in the multiplex PCR. The CDR3 region of rearranged TCR beta genes was amplified from genomic DNA by a multiplex PCR assay. The Illumina HiSeq System was used to sequence the amplified TCR beta libraries as 87-base-pair reads. In the authors' own workflow: In a later analysis, approximately 74 million unique TCR beta chains were counted across the approximately 640 repertoires, and approximately 11 million of these chains were shared by at least two donors. A nearest-neighbor algorithm error-corrected the raw reads and collapsed the reads into unique sequences, merging closely related sequences to remove PCR and sequencing errors. V, D and J gene segments were assigned by aligning CDR3 sequences to IMGT reference sequences. For a sequence to be retained, at least a six-nucleotide match to both a V gene segment and a J gene segment was required. Rearrangements were called productive when the CDR3 lacked stop codons and stayed in frame with V and J; all others were non-productive. CDR3 was defined according to IMGT convention as the region running from the second conserved V-encoded cysteine to the conserved J-encoded phenylalanine. In an earlier analysis of roughly 610 of the donors, sequences lacking an unambiguous match to a single V gene segment were excluded. In an earlier analysis of approximately 550 of the donors, V segments were called functional above 56.7% productive rearrangements and were called segregating when the between-donor standard deviation exceeded 5%. To diagnose cytomegalovirus status from the catalog of TCR beta chain sequences, a statistical classification framework was built. A later analysis assigned V and J genes by comparing TCR nucleotide sequences with IMGT/GENE-DB human TR gene sequences. In a later analysis, CDR3 sequences and most-parsimonious VDJ recombination scenarios were assigned using the TCRdist pipeline. In a later analysis, each TCR beta chain was defined by its CDR3 amino acid sequence together with its V-gene family, and reads lacking a unique V-gene family were excluded. In a later analysis, 550 to 650 highly shared, low-generation-probability nucleotide sequences were removed to address suspected cross-contamination and a sequencing artifact. In a later analysis, a clonal expansion index for each public chain was calculated from normalized within-repertoire ranks of inferred template counts. In a later analysis, generation probabilities were computed with a VDJ recombination model fitted to out-of-frame rearrangements, and the resulting probabilities were checked against IGoR. In a later analysis, hypergeometric tests were used to score TCR-TCR, TCR-HLA and TCR-CMV co-occurrence, with a repertoire-size bias correction applied to TCR pairs. False discovery rates were estimated in a later analysis by permuting HLA or CMV assignments 20 times. In a later analysis, co-occurring TCRs were grouped with DBSCAN, and TCRdist sequence similarity was added when clustering was performed within HLA-allele-positive subsets. Repertoires with fewer than 30,000 or more than 120,000 public chains were left out of co-occurrence clustering, as were five repertoires with anomalous nucleotide sharing. TCRdb mirrors the immuneACCESS table, restricted to in-frame sequences. Some clones are absent from its copies; in checked studies, under half trace to an unresolved V gene, and the reason for the others is unknown. V and J calls and clone size are those listed in that table; D and trimming were worked out from the DNA. Across this sample there are tens of thousands of clones, with 75% to 85% seen only once. Approximately 4% of the sample goes to the ten largest clones.

The cohort consisted of hundreds of healthy bone marrow donors. Cohort members were all nominally healthy when sampled, although unrecorded immune exposures were likely present. The donor was CMV seronegative and belonged to the group of 352 seronegative cohort members. Every donor gave a peripheral blood sample, and the peripheral blood mononuclear cells from that sample were used for TCR beta sequencing. Genomic DNA extraction from the blood cell samples was performed with the Qiagen DNeasy Blood Extraction Kit. The CDR3 starts with the cysteine, ends with the phenylalanine, and has 15 residues. Only CDR3 DNA remains: 45 bases, in frame from the first base. The germline V and J ends show losses of 1 base and 6 bases respectively, and no gene match explains 3 bases of the junction. The germline V gene supplies CDR1 SGHTA and CDR2 FQGNSA.

This sequence uses TRBV7-2 and TRBJ2-7; TRBD2 agrees with 13 junctional bases. The specimen sequenced was PBMCs. The TCR originated in a man aged 25 to 45 in good health and CMV-seronegative. CDR3 loop: CASSLGTSGSREQYF. The sequenced DNA: TGTGCCAGCAGCTTAGGGACTAGCGGGAGCCGCGAGCAGTACTTC.